The source of this TCR beta chain is a study of shared clonotypes between healthy human individuals (TCRdb year 2020). About the full investigation: The cohort comprised two women and a few men aged 18 to 49 years. To estimate repertoire size and how much clonotypes are shared between individuals, the study performed deep sequencing of blood TCR repertoires from roughly five healthy adults. Different laboratories and diverse techniques were used to prepare libraries and sequence TCR repertoires, to increase sequencing depth and limit assay-specific biases. Between about 0.8 and 9 billion PBMCs per donor were obtained by leukapheresis. Beyond this particular receptor, the publication reports: Pairwise subsampling indicated that sequencing depth was expected to affect the degree of clonotype sharing among donors. The small number of donors limited the genetic and exposure-history diversity represented. Only blood was sampled, and tissue TCR repertoires likely differ from those in blood.

Details on this clone: There is no known antigen for this receptor. Base qualities are not recorded, but no much larger clone differs from it by a single base.

Reading from cysteine to phenylalanine, the CDR3 counts 15 amino acids. Here the CDR3 DNA is all that survives: 45 bases in frame from base 1. Deletion took 6 bases off V and 0 bases off J, with a span of 12 bases between the germline ends. The germline V gene supplies CDR1 SNHLY and CDR2 FYNNEI. The donors were healthy, HIV-negative adults who had no recently reported acute infections or vaccinations. Every donor was a Caucasian adult residing in Nashville, Tennessee, USA. For unsorted samples, about 87 million PBMCs were counted, and genomic DNA was extracted using the QIAamp DNA Blood Mini kit. After blood collection by leukapheresis, PBMCs were isolated using Ficoll-Histopaque density gradient centrifugation and then cryopreserved in the vapor phase of liquid nitrogen. Using the deep immunoSEQ assay, TCR CDR3 regions were amplified from genomic DNA by multiplex PCR. Extracted genomic DNA from each cell subset was spread evenly across all wells of several immunoSEQ 96-well plates, with each plate serving as a replicate. For unsorted PBMC, roughly 0.3 ug of genomic DNA, equivalent to 25,000 to 35,000 T cell genomes, went into each replicate PCR. Unsorted PBMC genomic DNA was sequenced across ten immunoSEQ deep assay plates. Purified libraries were quantified with a Qubit 3.0 fluorometer, sized on a Bioanalyzer 2100, and re-quantified with the KAPA Library Quantification kit. A separate single-read 150-cycle Illumina NextSeq 550 flow cell was used to sequence each immunoSEQ 96-well plate. Processing in the source paper ran as follows. Because the immunoSEQ output held only junctional sequences and lacked quality scores, the filtering could not match the filtering applied to full-length reads. Sequences were annotated with PyIR, a Python wrapper for IgBLAST v1.9, and V/J genes and CDR3 were assigned using IMGT germline references. Reads were filtered out if the reads had weak V/J assignments (E-value above 1e-6), no CDR3, stop codons, out-of-frame junctions, or ambiguous translated residues. A V3J clonotype was defined by an identical inferred V gene, J gene, and CDR3 amino acid sequence. The percentage overlap between two repertoires was calculated by dividing the number of shared unique clonotypes by the size of the smaller repertoire. Repertoire richness was assessed with RTK rarefaction, the Chao1 estimator, and Recon v2.1 estimates of unobserved clonotypes. Held by TCRdb, this immuneACCESS table contains in-frame sequences only and omits some clones. Under half of the omission traces to an unresolved V gene where checked; the cause of the rest is unknown. The V and J calls and clone size were taken over from that table, and D and trimming were inferred from the DNA. This sample has about half a million clones in its table, and roughly 77% of those were observed once. The top ten clones comprise roughly 13% of the sample.

This clonotype originated in a woman aged 40 to 50 in good health. Some clones in this sample may be carry-over from other donors' samples. The V and J genes are TRBV2 and TRBJ1-5, with the D gene uncertain. The material sequenced was PBMCs. CDR3 region: CASSSLGYSNQPQHF. The nucleotide sequence reads TGTGCCAGCAGCAGCCTGGGGTATAGCAATCAGCCCCAGCATTTT.